This T cell receptor beta chain emerged from a study of blood T cells in healthy people across ages (dated by TCRdb to about 2015). Context from the whole study: In model experiments, template switching captured about one uniquely barcoded TCR beta cDNA molecule for every two T cells. The study measured age-related changes in TCR beta repertoire diversity using deep sequencing normalized with unique cDNA molecular identifiers. The donors were split into four age groups: young (average roughly 15 years), middle-aged (39), aged (roughly 68) and long-lived (roughly 88). For two donors (one aged 18 to 30 and one aged 80 or older), the study analyzed two additional independent replicas of 1 million unique cDNA reads from the same blood draw. Paper-wide results and their limitations: The percentage of naive T cells measured by flow cytometry correlated strongly with observed TCR beta diversity. Compared with the aged group, the long-lived group had more naive CD4+ T cells, fewer expanded clones and increased TCR diversity, suggesting age selection. Bulk unsorted PBMC profiling prevented conclusive comparison of naive and antigen-experienced compartments. Because donor CMV infection status was unknown, age-related changes in expanded clonotypes were potentially confounded. Estimates of total diversity based on one million sequenced T cells were regarded as lower bounds and as underestimates. As age increased, observed TCR beta diversity per million T cells dropped in a roughly linear way, and a significant reduction was already evident by age roughly 40.

Points on this clonotype: Its recognized antigen is unknown. Base-call qualities are not available, and no considerably larger clone is one nucleotide away.

Donors were under 40 systemically healthy Caucasian individuals from Russia aged roughly 6 to 100 years. Roughly 9.5 milliliters of peripheral blood were drawn from each donor into EDTA-treated Vacutainer tubes. Ficoll-Paque density-gradient centrifugation was used to isolate PBMCs, with at least 7 million per sample. Total RNA was extracted from PBMCs with Trizol reagent, with at least 6 micrograms obtained per sample. The percentages of naive CD45RAhigh/CD27high T cells were determined by flow cytometry on a PBMC aliquot from every donor. The library was built by means of 5' RACE. Data came from an Illumina HiSeq 2500. A second PCR of roughly 6 to 11 cycles was run with a J-beta primer mix and a sample-barcoded 5' primer. Each TCR beta cDNA molecule received a unique molecular identifier from a template-switch 5' adaptor carrying 12 random nucleotides. Each sample yielded at least 2.5 million CDR3-containing paired-end reads. First-strand cDNA synthesis was performed from all RNA using the Mint cDNA synthesis kit, with priming by a TRBC-specific oligonucleotide. All cDNA was treated with uracil-DNA glycosylase and then went through a first 18-cycle PCR with the universal primers M1SS and BC2_uni_R. For the original study's pipeline: Each sample was normalized by randomly selecting 1 million high-quality reads, each carrying a distinct molecular identifier. Instead of being binned into consensus sequences, reads with shared molecular identifiers were discarded. MiTCR, set to a Q25 quality threshold and the strictest error-elimination algorithm, was used for CDR3 identification, clonotype clustering and error correction. A nonparametric unseen species model with Euler transformation was used to estimate a lower bound on total TCR beta diversity. Using fastp trimming at Q25 and MiXCR clonotype assembly, TCRdb reanalyzed the public sequencing data and kept in-frame beta chains. Rows with one shared CDR3 protein collapse into an entry with the most common genes and DNA. TCRdb's processing, not the authors' own work, is the source of the V and J calls. This sample holds around 800,000 distinct CDR3 sequences; 20% to 30% were observed only once. Around 2.9% of the sample comes from the top ten.

The CDR3 sequence holds 12 residues, the cysteine and phenylalanine included. Only CDR3 DNA remains: 36 bases, in frame from the first base. The germline V gene (reference sequence) yields DFQATT for CDR1 and SNEGSKA for CDR2. In addition, the sample was reused for a study of T cells of mothers and their children. Reported in the second study: The donors were nine systemically healthy Caucasian individuals, made up of three mothers and their six children. cDNA synthesis used all of the extracted RNA, with 1.5 ug of RNA in each 15 ul reaction. In the second PCR, the M1S primer introduced both the sample barcodes and 2-4 random nucleotides. More than 8 million TCR beta CDR3 reads were obtained from each mother, and about 3 million reads were obtained from each child. TCR recombination output is similarly shaped by thymic selection in related and unrelated pairs, with a minor effect exerted by inherited differences. Normalized repertoire overlap was always found to be slightly, but never significantly, higher in related mother-child pairs than in unrelated mother-child pairs. No persistent microchimeric T cell clones were detected, at a sensitivity of roughly 93 clones per million clonotypes. To look for features that set related mother-child pairs apart from unrelated individuals, the researchers ran deep NGS to compare the TCR beta repertoires of mothers and children. Mothers averaged about 40 +/- 4 years of age and children averaged around 10 +/- 4 years. After adapter ligation was performed with NEBNext reagents, the libraries were sequenced on an Illumina HiSeq 2000 with 100+100 nt paired-end reads. To avoid cross-contamination, the mother libraries and the child libraries were prepared a month apart and sequenced in separate runs. Each donor had between roughly 450,000 and 2,300,000 distinct TCR beta clonotypes identified. Naive TCR beta clonotypes were estimated from low-frequency clonotypes matched to each donor's FACS-determined naive share, without sorting.

The source of this sequence is a boy aged 10-17 years in good health. The rearranged segments are TRBV20-1 and TRBJ2-1, with the identity of the D gene unclear. The DNA end favors TRBJ2-5, so the J call may be wrong. The material sequenced was blood. The DNA sequence reads TGCAGTGCTAGTCGGCGGAAAGAGACCCAGTACTTC. Protein translation: CSASRRKETQYF.